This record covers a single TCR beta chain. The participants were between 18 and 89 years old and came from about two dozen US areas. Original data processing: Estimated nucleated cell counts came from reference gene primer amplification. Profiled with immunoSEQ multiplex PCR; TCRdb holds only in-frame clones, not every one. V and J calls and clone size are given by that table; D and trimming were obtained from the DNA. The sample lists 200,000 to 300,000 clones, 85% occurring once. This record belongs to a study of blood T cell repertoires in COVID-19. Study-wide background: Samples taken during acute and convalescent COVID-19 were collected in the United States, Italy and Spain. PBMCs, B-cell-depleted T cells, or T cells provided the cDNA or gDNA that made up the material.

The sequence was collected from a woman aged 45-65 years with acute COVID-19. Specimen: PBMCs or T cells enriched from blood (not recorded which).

The CDR3 DNA sequence: TGTGCCAGCAGCTTCTCCCCCGGGGGACGGGACACTGAAGCTTTCTTT. It translates to CASSFSPGGRDTEAFF. The chain has TRBV9 and TRBJ1-1, with D possibly TRBD1 on 5 matching bases. The CDR3 runs to 16 residues. The V end lost 4 bases, the J end lost 3 bases, and 19 bases lay between the germline ends. Germline CDR1 SGDLS, CDR2 YYNGEE.